Shown below are 2 T cell receptor beta chains from a single sample sequenced in a study of blood T cells in healthy people across ages. A second 7 to 11 cycle PCR used barcoded and J-beta primers. A single record per CDR3 protein comes from TCRdb applying MiXCR to the 5' RACE reads. The sample has under 750,000 distinct CDR3 sequences, 47% seen once; the top ten hold around 24%. Sequencing input: blood. Every receptor here comes from a man older than 75 in good health.

This clonotype was observed many times. The V and J genes are TRBV6-5 and TRBJ2-7; D is possibly TRBD2 (6 bases). Germline lookup yields CDR1 MNHEY and CDR2 SVGAGI. V gave up 6 bases and J gave up 1 base, with 16 bases separating them. The CDR3 is 15 amino acids. The CDR3 region is CASRDGGVGSYEQYF. CDR3 coding DNA: TGTGCCAGCAGGGACGGGGGAGTCGGATCCTACGAGCAGTACTTC.

This clonotype was detected only a few times. The gene calls are TRBV12-3 or TRBV12-4 and TRBJ2-1, with 7 bases aligning to TRBD2. V trimming: 2 bases; J trimming: 6 bases; junction bases outside the gene matches: 7. This CDR3 is built from 15 residues. CDR3 DNA sequence: TGTGCCAGCAGTTTACGGCTAGCGGAAATCAATGAGCAGTTCTTC. Its translation is CASSLRLAEINEQFF.